Described below is a single T cell receptor beta chain sequence and its context. Antigen: not known. TCRdb fed the RACE reads into MiXCR, producing one record per CDR3 protein. The sample consists of some 100,000 distinct CDR3 sequences, about a tenth of them appearing once. The data stem from a study of human T cells and chemical hapten exposure. The study, taken as a whole, reports: PT1 expanded TCR numbers rose with patch test score. DPC sensitization did not alter TCRs above 1 in 1000 frequency.

Time point meaning: patch test 2, 6 weeks after DPC sensitization. Sample treatment: therapeutic diphenylcyclopropenone sensitization with weekly scalp DPC. The study extracted total RNA from unfractionated whole blood. The V gene lost 3 bases and the J gene lost 7 bases, with 9 bases spanning the gap. The CDR3 runs 13 residues. Germline CDR1 reads SGHAT; CDR2 reads FQNNGV. The J gene is TRBJ2-2, the V gene TRBV11-2, with D hard to call. The receptor comes from a woman in her thirties or forties with alopecia areata. Some clones in this sample may be carry-over from other donors' samples. The specimen was whole blood, collected in connection with sensitization to the hapten diphenylcyclopropenone (DPC). CDR3 bases: TGTGCCAGCAGCTTTATATGGGGCGGGGAGCTGTTTTTT. It encodes CASSFIWGGELFF.